This record looks at one T cell receptor beta chain sequence and its context. In the original analysis: Using reference gene primer amplification, nucleated cell counts were estimated. The repertoire was sequenced with immunoSEQ multiplex PCR; TCRdb's copy has only in-frame clones and lacks some. Clonal size and the V and J genes are those of that table, whereas D and trimming came from the DNA. The table has 50,000 to 80,000 clones, about 76% seen once; the top ten hold roughly 5%. V shed 7 bases and J shed 8 bases, with 14 bases lying between them. The CDR3 totals 13 residues. The sample originates from a study of blood T cell repertoires in COVID-19. On the study more broadly: Researchers got acute and convalescent COVID-19 samples from the United States, Italy and Spain.

Material for sequencing was peripheral blood. The V gene is TRBV12-3 or TRBV12-4, the J gene TRBJ2-2; D possibly corresponds to TRBD2 (6 bases). The clonotype comes from a human donor in a cohort sampled during active COVID-19. The CDR3 protein is CASILSGRGELFF. The DNA for the CDR3 is TGTGCCAGCATCCTAAGCGGGCGGGGGGAGCTGTTTTTT.